Listed below are T cell receptor beta chains from one sample, sequenced in a study of beta chain features in type 1 diabetes. Sequenced by immunoSEQ multiplex PCR; TCRdb stores in-frame clones only, minus some. The profile shows hundreds of thousands of clones, over 13% of them singletons. The specimen was naive CD4+ T cells from blood. Every receptor here comes from a man aged 18-30 years with type 1 diabetes. Each CDR3 is given with its conserved first and last residue. Not every row has a clone size; where given, it reads once, few, many or a size class.

>TRBJ2-7|few|TRBV29-1
CSVNQAPYEQYF
>TRBJ1-1|few|TRBV5-1
CASSLSRNTEAFF
>TRBJ2-3|NA|TRBV9
CASGLGPADTQYF
>TRBJ2-6|few|TRBV4-1
CASTSTGAYSGANVLTF
>TRBJ2-7|NA|TRBV4-1
CASSQGQGPLSYEQYF
>TRBJ1-2|few|TRBV27
CASSSPTGGNYGYTF
>TRBJ2-5|NA|TRBV21-1
CASSNGSETQYF
>TRBJ2-1|few|TRBV11-3
CASTGPVRGQFF
>TRBJ2-1|few|TRBV10-3
CAISEGQGHDNEQFF
>TRBJ2-1|few|TRBV2
CASCPRLAGVDEQFF
>TRBJ2-7|NA|TRBV4-2
CASSQGRAGEYYEQYF
>TRBJ2-2|NA|TRBV7-9
CASSLNTGELFF
>TRBJ2-1|NA|TRBV29-1
CSARRRESIDEQFF
>TRBJ2-1|NA|TRBV7-7
CASSLSGVYNEQFF
>TRBJ1-1|NA|TRBV4-2
CASSPRAQGALAEAFF
>TRBJ2-2|NA|TRBV13
CASSLGPGGSNTGELFF
>TRBJ2-5|NA|TRBV29-1
CSVARGALPKEETQYF
>TRBJ1-1|NA|TRBV27
CASSSTRAFF
>TRBJ2-7|few|TRBV5-8
CASSLYSAGSEQYF
>TRBJ2-1|NA|TRBV6-9
CASRENEQFF
>TRBJ1-5|few|TRBV14
CASSQGHTQPQHF
>TRBJ2-5|NA|TRBV11-2
CASSRWDKETQYF
>TRBJ2-1|few|TRBV4-1
CASSQPGTRQEFF
>TRBJ2-7|NA|TRBV4-2
CASSQSGPGGSTYYEQYF
>TRBJ2-2|NA|TRBV5-4
CASSLADGTTGELFF
>TRBJ2-2|few|TRBV30
CAWSEFQTGELFF
>TRBJ2-3|NA|TRBV9
CASSVGLAGDTQYF
>TRBJ2-6|NA|TRBV28
CASRYRDRTSGANVLTF
>TRBJ2-3|NA|TRBV10-3
CAISAGSAVDTQYF
>TRBJ2-6|NA|TRBV29-1
CSVGAGPRGANVLTF
>TRBJ2-1|few|TRBV19
CASSFHYGEQFF
>TRBJ1-1|NA|TRBV10-3
CAISEAWRNTEAFF
>TRBJ2-3|NA|TRBV20-1
CSAGRLQLQYF
>TRBJ2-5|NA|TRBV6-1
CASSESGLPKTQYF
>TRBJ2-3|NA|TRBV5-6
CASSLGGADTQYF
>TRBJ1-2|NA|TRBV9
CASSVVGRSYGYTF
>TRBJ1-1|few|TRBV19
CASSYNRQGWTEAFF
>TRBJ1-4|few|TRBV7-2
CASSWAGSNEKLFF
>TRBJ1-1|NA|TRBV5-4
CASSSPETGGTEAFF
>TRBJ2-2|NA|TRBV18
CASSSDREIGELFF
>TRBJ1-6|few|TRBV7-3
CASSSRGGSPLHF
>TRBJ2-1|NA|TRBV30
CAWTGYNEQFF
>TRBJ1-2|few|TRBV19
CASTSVAANNYGYTF
>TRBJ1-6|NA|TRBV4-2
CASSTRQGSYNSPLHF
>TRBJ2-1|NA|TRBV15
CATSRGGGPINEQFF
>TRBJ2-3|NA|TRBV5-1
CASSLEQGDTQYF
>TRBJ2-1|NA|TRBV20-1
CSASSYNEQFF
>TRBJ2-7|NA|TRBV7-2
CASIRLAGSYEQYF
>TRBJ2-2|NA|TRBV12-5
CASGTNTGELFF
>TRBJ1-1|few|TRBV2
CASSARGDTEAFF
>TRBJ2-1|NA|TRBV11-3
CASSLGYRGAEQFF
>TRBJ1-2|NA|TRBV7-2
CASSLTGQTNYGYTF
>TRBJ2-7|NA|TRBV2
CASSWEQGYEQYF
>TRBJ2-5|few|TRBV7-6
CASSPHEGGAGQTQYF
>TRBJ1-2|NA|TRBV7-2
CASSVRRHGANYGYTF
>TRBJ1-2|few|TRBV7-9
CAIQLGTYGYTF